Shown below are 31 T cell receptor beta chains from a single sample sequenced in a study of blood T cells in healthy people across ages. Through a sample-barcoded 5' primer and a J-beta primer mix, a second PCR was run for roughly 6 to 12 cycles. TCRdb used MiXCR to reprocess the 5' RACE reads, holding one entry per CDR3 protein. The table lists 1.5 million to 2 million distinct CDR3 sequences, 30% to 40% of them singletons. Sequenced: blood. These receptors came from a human donor in good health.

The chain couples TRBV12-3 or TRBV12-4 to TRBJ2-7; no clear D gene. V shed 5 bases and J shed 3 bases, with 11 bases lying between them. The CDR3 runs 13 residues. The CDR3 region has the DNA TGTGCCAGCAGTACAACCTTAGTCTACGAGCAGTACTTC. Amino acids: CASSTTLVYEQYF.

This clonotype has a handful of counts. V gene TRBV24-1 combines with J gene TRBJ2-1; no firm D call. Germline CDR1 is KGHDR and CDR2 is SFDVKD. CDR3 length equals 16 residues. V dropped 1 base and J dropped 0 bases, with 9 bases sitting between them. The CDR3 protein is CATSDLPRSSYNEQFF. The CDR3 DNA sequence: TGTGCCACCAGTGATTTACCGAGGAGCTCCTACAATGAGCAGTTCTTC.

A few counts support this clonotype. The V call is TRBV7-3, the J call TRBJ2-2; possible D gene TRBD2, 6 bases. Per germline, CDR1 SGHTA and CDR2 FQGTGA. This CDR3 region has 13 residues. Trimming took off 5 bases at V and 6 bases at J, with 10 bases between the two ends. CDR3 sequence: CASSVREAGELFF. Here the CDR3 DNA reads TGTGCCAGCAGCGTTAGGGAGGCCGGGGAGCTGTTTTTT.

The chain uses TRBV15 and TRBJ2-7, with a weak D call TRBD1 (5 bases). The germline V gene has CDR1 LNHNV and CDR2 YYDKDF (reference sequence). Trimming stripped 0 bases from V and 4 bases from J, with 10 bases between. This CDR3 spans 14 amino acids. This CDR3 is CATSRDRGRYEQYF. The CDR3 DNA is TGTGCCACCAGCAGAGATAGGGGAAGATACGAGCAGTACTTC.

This clonotype turned up a few times. J is TRBJ2-5 and V is TRBV28; D remains ambiguous. The germline V and J ends were trimmed by 1 base and 2 bases, with 8 bases remaining between them. This CDR3 has 14 amino acids. In germline, CDR1 is MDHEN, CDR2 SYDVKM. The CDR3 DNA follows: TGTGCCAGCAGTTTATTGAGTCCTCAAGAGACCCAGTACTTC. This sequence encodes CASSLLSPQETQYF. The full variable domain, completed using reference TRBV28 and TRBJ2-5, is DVKVTQSSRYLVKRTGEKVFLECVQDMDHENMFWYRQDPGLGLRLIYFSYDVKMKEKGDIPEGYSVSREKKERFSLILESASTNQTSMYLCASSLLSPQETQYFGPGTRLLVL.

On this clonotype: This clone may be a read error of a much larger clone one base away. V usage is TRBV20-1 and J usage is TRBJ2-1, with a weak D call TRBD2 (6 bases). CDR3 length: 13 amino acids. V was shortened by 5 bases and J by 10 bases, with 18 bases between the two germline ends. CDR1 and CDR2 (germline): DFQATT, SNEGSKA (reference sequence). The chain's CDR3 is CSAEDYGSYEQFF. The CDR3 nucleotides are TGCAGTGCTGAGGACTATGGTTCCTACGAGCAGTTCTTC.

This chain connects TRBV4-3 to TRBJ1-2; no clear D gene. CDR1 is LGHNA and CDR2 is YSLEER in the germline V gene. CDR3 length: 13 residues. Trimming pared 0 bases from V and 7 bases from J, leaving 9 bases between. The CDR3 here is CASSQDNTFGYTF. The CDR3 nucleotides read TGCGCCAGCAGCCAAGATAATACATTTGGCTACACCTTC.

V gene TRBV7-2 combines with J gene TRBJ2-7, with D perhaps TRBD1 or TRBD2 (5 bases each). The CDR3 length is 18 residues. Germline CDR1 and CDR2: SGHTA and FQGNSA. Trimming stripped 0 bases from V and 0 bases from J, with 18 bases between. The CDR3 loop is CASSLAGRRDGNSYEQYF. Here the CDR3 DNA reads TGTGCCAGCAGCTTAGCGGGGCGAAGGGACGGCAACTCCTACGAGCAGTACTTC.

The chain employs TRBV5-1 and TRBJ2-7; D is unclear. The germline V and J ends were trimmed by 6 bases and 1 base, with 17 bases remaining between them. The CDR3 extends over 15 amino acids. Germline-derived CDR1 and CDR2 are SGHRS and YFSETQ. The CDR3 sequence is CASTPGAPISYEQYF. DNA for the CDR3: TGCGCCAGCACTCCGGGTGCGCCAATTTCCTACGAGCAGTACTTC.

This clonotype occurred a few times. The CDR3 DNA is TGTGCCAGCAGTTTAGATGGGGACACCGCGAACACTGAAGCTTTCTTT. This codes for CASSLDGDTANTEAFF. The J gene is TRBJ1-1, the V gene TRBV12-3 or TRBV12-4, with D perhaps matching TRBD1 (6 bases). With 1 base removed from V and 1 base from J, the gap between germline ends came to 13 bases. The CDR3 length is 16 residues.

This clonotype was recorded once. The V and J genes are TRBV2 and TRBJ2-5; TRBD1 matches 11 bases. The germline CDR1 and CDR2 sequences are SNHLY and FYNNEI. Germline trimming cut 7 bases from V and 2 bases from J; bases unmatched to any gene: 3. There are 14 residues in the CDR3. The CDR3 nucleotides are TGTGCCAGCATCCGGGACAGGGGGCAAGAGACCCAGTACTTC. Translation gives CASIRDRGQETQYF.

CDR3 nucleotides: TGTGCCAGCAGCCAAAAACGGGAAAATGAAAAACTGTTTTTT. Translating gives CASSQKRENEKLFF. The rearrangement joins TRBV4-2 to TRBJ1-4, with D unresolved. The germline gives CDR1 LGHNA, CDR2 YNFKEQ. Trimming removed 2 bases at V and 5 bases at J, with 9 bases between. This CDR3 spans 14 amino acids.

V gene TRBV20-1 combines with J gene TRBJ2-3, with 7 nucleotides matching TRBD1. Losses at the gene ends were 1 base for V and 4 bases for J; bases not matched to a gene: 14. Germline-derived CDR1 and CDR2 are DFQATT and SNEGSKA (reference sequence). The CDR3 sequence is 17 residues long. CDR3 bases: TGCAGTGCTAGAGTCCCCCGCGACAGGGCACCGGCAGATACGCAGTATTTT. As protein: CSARVPRDRAPADTQYF.

This clonotype was picked up many times. The rearrangement uses TRBV5-5 and TRBJ2-7; D is uncertain. Trimming removed 2 bases at V and 0 bases at J, with 6 bases between. This CDR3 comprises 13 residues. CDR1 SGHKS and CDR2 YYEKEE come from the germline V gene (reference sequence). The CDR3 nucleotides read TGTGCCAGCAGCTTACCCCCCTCCTACGAGCAGTACTTC. It specifies CASSLPPSYEQYF.

The rearrangement joins TRBV7-9 to TRBJ1-4; maybe TRBD1 (5 bases). The CDR3 totals 15 residues. The germline V gene has CDR1 SEHNR and CDR2 FQNEAQ (reference sequence). Trimming removed 7 bases from V and 8 bases from J, with 20 bases in between. The CDR3 here is CASNEPAGGLEKLFF. The DNA of the CDR3 is TGTGCCAGCAACGAGCCCGCGGGGGGGTTGGAAAAACTGTTTTTT.

This clonotype has just one count. Germline is not matched at one junction end, which may reflect a read error. The chain recombines TRBV4-1 with TRBJ1-4; D is uncertain. The germline CDR1 and CDR2 sequences are MGHRA and YSYEKL. The CDR3 consists of 15 residues. The CDR3 bases are TGCGCCAGCAGCCCCTTCGGGGTTGGTGGCGAAAAACTATTTTTT. This codes for CASSPFGVGGEKLFF.

Turning to this clonotype: The junction departs from germline at one end; a sequencing error may be responsible. The chain is built from TRBV28 and TRBJ1-5, with a tentative D call TRBD1 (5 bases). CDR1 MDHEN and CDR2 SYDVKM come from the germline V gene. The CDR3 runs to 13 residues. DNA for the CDR3: TGTGCCAGCAGTTTTTCCGGGGCTCAGGCCCAGCATTTT. Translated: CASSFSGAQAQHF.

This clonotype was seen more than once but under ten times. This rearrangement joins TRBV14 to TRBJ2-7, with D hard to call. The CDR3 extends over 14 amino acids. Trimming removed 4 bases from V and 4 bases from J, with 14 bases in between. The V gene's germline CDR1 is SGHDN and CDR2 FVKESK. The CDR3 bases are TGTGCCAGCAGCCCCTTGAACAGTCCTTACGAGCAGTACTTC. Translated, it gives CASSPLNSPYEQYF.

This clonotype was detected a few times. Here the CDR3 DNA reads TGTGCCAGCAGTTACTCAGGGGACAGATCCTACGAGCAGTACTTC. It yields the protein CASSYSGDRSYEQYF. This sequence joins TRBV6-5 and TRBJ2-7; 7 nucleotides line up with TRBD1. The germline V gene has CDR1 MNHEY and CDR2 SVGAGI. The V segment lost 0 bases and the J segment 1 base; nucleotides outside the gene matches: 3. This CDR3 has 15 amino acids.

This clonotype was seen a few times. V usage is TRBV20-1 and J usage is TRBJ2-4, with 8 positions matching TRBD1. The last part of the DNA fits TRBJ2-7 better; the J call may be wrong. There are 14 residues in the CDR3. Germline V gene lookup returns CDR1 DFQATT and CDR2 SNEGSKA (reference sequence). The DNA for the CDR3 is TGCAGTGCTAGATCCCCCGGGACAGGTGACGAGCAGTACTTC. This codes for CSARSPGTGDEQYF.

To note about this clonotype: One end of the junction is discordant with germline, which a read error may explain. This rearrangement joins TRBV7-3 to TRBJ2-1; 8 nucleotides agree with TRBD2. The CDR3 loop spans 16 amino acids. Germline V lookup: CDR1 SGHTA, CDR2 FQGTGA. CDR3 sequence (DNA): TGTGCCAGCAGCCCAGGGCCCGGGGGGGCCTACGATGAGCAGTTCTTC. Protein: CASSPGPGGAYDEQFF.

The chain couples TRBV7-3 to TRBJ1-2; possible D gene TRBD1, 6 bases. CDR1 and CDR2 (germline): SGHTA, FQGTGA. This CDR3 spans 15 amino acids. Trimming removed 2 bases from V and 7 bases from J, with 17 bases in between. The CDR3 protein is CASSLAGGALGGYTF. CDR3 DNA sequence: TGTGCCAGCAGCTTAGCGGGGGGCGCCCTGGGTGGCTACACCTTC.

The chain joins TRBV6-2 or TRBV6-3 to TRBJ2-1; TRBD1 agrees at 7 bases. CDR1 and CDR2 (germline): MNHEY, SVGEGT. CDR3 size: 15 residues. V shed 2 bases, J shed 6 bases, and the junction held 7 bases outside the gene matches. CDR3 sequence reads: CASSYPGAGGNEQFF. The CDR3 region has the DNA TGTGCCAGCAGTTACCCAGGGGCAGGGGGCAATGAGCAGTTCTTC.

The CDR3 DNA reads TGTGCCAGCAGTGGTAGGCCTATCCAAGAGACCCAGTACTTC. Translated, it gives CASSGRPIQETQYF. The V and J genes are TRBV28 and TRBJ2-5; D gene ambiguous. The length of the CDR3 is 14 residues. Deletions cut 5 bases from V and 1 base from J, with 11 bases between. CDR1 MDHEN and CDR2 SYDVKM come from the germline V gene.

This clonotype has more than one count but fewer than ten. The chain links TRBV5-1 to TRBJ2-7; the match to TRBD1 covers 7 bases. The ends lost 4 bases at V and 5 bases at J; junction bases unmatched: 6. The length of the CDR3 is 13 residues. The V gene's germline CDR1 is SGHRS and CDR2 YFSETQ. In nucleotides, the CDR3 is TGCGCCAGCAGCGAACCAGACAGGGACGAGCAGTACTTC. It yields the protein CASSEPDRDEQYF. Looking up the rest from reference TRBV5-1 and TRBJ2-7 gives the full variable domain: KAGVTQTPRYLIKTRGQQVTLSCSPISGHRSVSWYQQTPGQGLQFLFEYFSETQRNKGNFPGRFSGRQFSNSRSEMNVSTLELGDSALYLCASSEPDRDEQYFGPGTRLTVT.

The rearrangement joins TRBV4-2 to TRBJ2-1; TRBD1 is a possible D gene (5 bases). Germline CDR1 reads LGHNA; CDR2 reads YNFKEQ. Trimming cost V 1 base and J 7 bases, with 14 bases left between them. The length of the CDR3 is 15 residues. This CDR3 reads CASSQGLIGVNEQFF. The CDR3 DNA reads as TGTGCCAGCAGCCAAGGGTTGATAGGGGTGAATGAGCAGTTCTTC.

This clonotype was observed a handful of times. This sequence joins TRBV29-1 and TRBJ2-3, with D unresolved. Deletions cut 1 base from V and 0 bases from J, with 8 bases between. Per germline, CDR1 SQVTM and CDR2 ANQGSEA. CDR3 length: 14 amino acids. The CDR3 loop is CSVEGTASTDTQYF. CDR3 nucleotides: TGCAGCGTTGAAGGTACAGCTAGCACAGATACGCAGTATTTT.

The sample holds a few counts of this clonotype. The chain couples TRBV6-2 or TRBV6-3 to TRBJ2-1; 9 bases align to TRBD2. This CDR3 contains 18 residues. Germline loops: CDR1 MNHEY, CDR2 SVGEGT. Trimming cost V 5 bases and J 0 bases; bases outside gene matches: 11. CDR3 sequence: CASSSPGTSSHSYNEQFF. In nucleotides, the CDR3 is TGTGCCAGCAGTAGTCCCGGGACTAGCTCCCACTCCTACAATGAGCAGTTCTTC.

The rearrangement uses TRBV5-1 and TRBJ2-4, with 10 bases that match TRBD2. This CDR3 is 16 amino acids long. The germline V gene has CDR1 SGHRS and CDR2 YFSETQ. The ends lost 0 bases at V and 5 bases at J; junction bases unmatched: 5. This chain's CDR3 is CASSLGPTSGENIQYF. The CDR3 DNA reads as TGCGCCAGCAGCTTGGGCCCCACTAGCGGGGAAAACATTCAGTACTTC.

The rearrangement joins TRBV2 to TRBJ1-5; TRBD1 might be the D (5 bases). CDR1 and CDR2 from the germline V gene are SNHLY and FYNNEI. Trimming removed 2 bases at V and 6 bases at J, with 14 bases between. The CDR3 has 15 amino acids. The CDR3 loop is CASSERQLGTQPQHF. The CDR3 nucleotides are TGTGCCAGCAGTGAACGACAGTTGGGGACTCAGCCCCAGCATTTT.

The chain has TRBV20-1 and TRBJ2-7; 7 bases fit TRBD2. The CDR3 contains 15 residues. Germline trimming cut 0 bases from V and 1 base from J; bases unmatched to any gene: 6. Germline values: CDR1 DFQATT, CDR2 SNEGSKA (reference sequence). The CDR3: CSARDTNGGSYEQYF. The CDR3 DNA reads TGCAGTGCTAGAGATACTAACGGGGGGTCCTACGAGCAGTACTTC.